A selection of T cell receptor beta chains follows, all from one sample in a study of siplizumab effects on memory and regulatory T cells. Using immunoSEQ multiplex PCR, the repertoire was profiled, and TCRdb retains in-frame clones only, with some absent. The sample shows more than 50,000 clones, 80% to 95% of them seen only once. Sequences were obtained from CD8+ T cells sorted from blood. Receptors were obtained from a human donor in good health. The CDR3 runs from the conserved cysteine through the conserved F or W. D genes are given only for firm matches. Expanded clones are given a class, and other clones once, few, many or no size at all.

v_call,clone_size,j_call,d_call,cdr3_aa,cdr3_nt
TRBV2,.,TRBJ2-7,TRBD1,CASSDTGEKDEQYF,TGTGCCAGCAGTGATACAGGGGAGAAGGACGAGCAGTACTTC
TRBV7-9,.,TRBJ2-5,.,CASSPFVDRQETQYF,TGTGCCAGCAGCCCATTCGTGGACCGGCAAGAGACCCAGTACTTC
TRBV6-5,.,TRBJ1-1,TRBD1,CASSYTGAEAFF,TGTGCCAGCAGCTATACAGGGGCCGAAGCTTTCTTT
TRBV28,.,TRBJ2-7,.,CASSVTGTFYEQYF,TGTGCCAGCAGTGTCACCGGGACCTTCTACGAGCAGTACTTC
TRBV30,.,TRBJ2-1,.,CAWSVRDNEQFF,TGTGCCTGGAGTGTAAGGGACAATGAGCAGTTCTTC
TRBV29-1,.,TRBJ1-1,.,CSVVGINTEAFF,TGCAGCGTTGTCGGGATTAACACTGAAGCTTTCTTT
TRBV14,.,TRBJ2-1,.,CASSQIIVNEQFF,TGTGCCAGCAGCCAAATTATAGTTAATGAGCAGTTCTTC
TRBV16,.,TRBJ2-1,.,CASSQSGVPYNEQFF,TGTGCCAGCAGCCAGTCAGGGGTCCCCTACAATGAGCAGTTCTTC
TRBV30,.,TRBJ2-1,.,CAWGTQENEQFF,TGTGCCTGGGGGACCCAGGAGAATGAGCAGTTCTTC
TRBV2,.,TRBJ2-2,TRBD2,CASSETPSGFNTGELFF,TGTGCCAGCAGTGAGACCCCTAGCGGTTTTAACACCGGGGAGCTGTTTTTT
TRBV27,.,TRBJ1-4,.,CASSPRRTNEKLFF,TGTGCCAGCAGCCCCAGGCGGACTAATGAAAAACTGTTTTTT
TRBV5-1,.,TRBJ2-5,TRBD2,CASSGQLLAEQETQYF,TGCGCCAGCAGCGGCCAATTACTAGCGGAGCAAGAGACCCAGTACTTC
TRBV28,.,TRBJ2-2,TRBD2,CASSLVIGLAGKNTGELFF,TGTGCCAGCAGTTTAGTCATCGGACTAGCGGGGAAGAACACCGGGGAGCTGTTTTTT
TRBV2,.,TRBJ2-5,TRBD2,CASLTSGSLKETQYF,TGTGCCAGTCTCACTAGCGGGAGTCTAAAAGAGACCCAGTACTTC
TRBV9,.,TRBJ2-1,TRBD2,CASSVGLAVNEQFF,TGTGCCAGCAGCGTGGGTCTAGCGGTCAATGAGCAGTTCTTC
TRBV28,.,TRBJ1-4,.,CASSLLGTGGNEKLFF,TGTGCCAGCAGTTTATTAGGGACTGGCGGTAATGAAAAACTGTTTTTT
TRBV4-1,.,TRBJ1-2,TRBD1,CASSKTGEGYTF,TGCGCCAGCAGCAAAACAGGGGAAGGCTACACCTTC
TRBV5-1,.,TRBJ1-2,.,CASSFEGHKGGYTF,TGCGCCAGCAGCTTCGAGGGCCACAAAGGTGGCTACACCTTC
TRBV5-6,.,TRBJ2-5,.,CASSQKLGQETQYF,TGTGCCAGCAGCCAAAAACTAGGCCAAGAGACCCAGTACTTC
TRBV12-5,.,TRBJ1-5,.,CASGLSSNQPQHF,TGTGCTAGTGGTTTGAGTAGCAATCAGCCCCAGCATTTT
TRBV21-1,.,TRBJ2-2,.,CASSKLNSGRATGELFF,TGTGCCAGCAGCAAATTGAATAGCGGGAGAGCCACCGGGGAGCTGTTTTTT
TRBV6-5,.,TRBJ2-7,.,CASRLTTGIIDEQYF,TGTGCCAGCAGGCTTACCACAGGGATAATCGACGAGCAGTACTTC
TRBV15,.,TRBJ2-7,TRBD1,CATSRDGGQGSNEQYF,TGTGCCACCAGCAGAGATGGGGGACAGGGATCGAACGAGCAGTACTTC
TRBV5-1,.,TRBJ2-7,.,CASSPAVTYEQYF,TGCGCCAGCAGTCCGGCAGTTACCTACGAGCAGTACTTC
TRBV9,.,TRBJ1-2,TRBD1,CASRGTGPGYTF,TGTGCCAGCAGGGGGACAGGGCCCGGCTACACCTTC
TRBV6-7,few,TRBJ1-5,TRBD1,CASKPTGGFNQPQHF,TGTGCCAGCAAACCAACAGGGGGGTTTAATCAGCCCCAGCATTTT
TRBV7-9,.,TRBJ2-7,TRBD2,CASSFPGGPPGTYEQYF,TGTGCCAGCAGCTTTCCGGGAGGGCCACCTGGGACCTACGAGCAGTACTTC
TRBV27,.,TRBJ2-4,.,CASGTGAGDIQYF,TGTGCCAGCGGGACGGGGGCTGGTGACATTCAGTACTTC
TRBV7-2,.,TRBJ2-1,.,CASSKRSSYNEQFF,TGTGCCAGCAGCAAGAGGAGCTCCTACAATGAGCAGTTCTTC
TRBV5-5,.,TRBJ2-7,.,CASTYGHSLSYEQYF,TGTGCCAGCACCTACGGTCACTCTCTCTCCTACGAGCAGTACTTC
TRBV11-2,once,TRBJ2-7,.,CASSGRTVYEQYF,TGTGCCAGCAGCGGAAGGACAGTCTACGAGCAGTACTTC
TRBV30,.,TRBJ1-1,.,CAWSVRAGTVVSGTEAFF,TGTGCCTGGAGTGTACGAGCGGGAACAGTTGTTTCGGGAACTGAAGCTTTCTTT
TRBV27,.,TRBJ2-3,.,CASSFMETDTQYF,TGTGCCAGCAGTTTTATGGAAACAGATACGCAGTATTTT
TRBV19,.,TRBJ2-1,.,CATEGQQYNEQFF,TGTGCCACCGAAGGACAACAATACAATGAGCAGTTCTTC
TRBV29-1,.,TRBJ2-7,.,CSVHLNYEQYF,TGCAGCGTTCACCTAAACTACGAGCAGTACTTC
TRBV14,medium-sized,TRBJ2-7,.,CASGSGAYEQYF,TGTGCCAGCGGTTCCGGGGCCTACGAGCAGTACTTC
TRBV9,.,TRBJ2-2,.,CASSPPLTGELFF,TGTGCCAGCAGCCCTCCTTTAACTGGGGAGCTGTTTTTT
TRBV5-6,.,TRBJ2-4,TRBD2,CASSWGLAGVENIQYF,TGTGCCAGCAGCTGGGGACTAGCGGGAGTTGAAAACATTCAGTACTTC